This T cell receptor (beta chain) was retrieved from a study of cytomegalovirus exposure and HLA in healthy donors. Across the whole study: An early release of data contained 75 million to 100 million unique TCRs, which came from HLA-typed donors. Findings of the study overall: A highly shared variant cluster was judged a likely technical artifact. Overall, around 160 TCR beta chains were annotated as cytomegalovirus-associated.

Regarding this clone: The antigen remains unidentified.

The PCR ran on 60 Vbeta and 13 Jbeta primers. In the source study's methods: An analysis performed later counted about 80 million unique TCR beta chains (roughly 10 million of them shared). Using immunoSEQ multiplex PCR, the repertoire was profiled, and TCRdb retains in-frame clones only, with some absent. The DNA gave D and trimming, while V, J and clone size come from that table. The sample lists some 140,000 clones; around four fifths were seen once. Trimming took 5 bases from V and 4 from J, leaving 18 bases between them. The CDR3 spans 15 residues. Per the germline V gene, CDR1 is MNHEY and CDR2 is SVGAGI.

This TCR was recovered from a man aged 25 to 40 in good health. Sequencing input: PBMCs. The chain recombines TRBV6-5 with TRBJ2-7; D might be TRBD1 (8 bases). DNA of the CDR3: TGTGCCAGCAGTCCCGGGGGGACAGGAGGGTACGAGCAGTACTTC. This encodes CASSPGGTGGYEQYF.